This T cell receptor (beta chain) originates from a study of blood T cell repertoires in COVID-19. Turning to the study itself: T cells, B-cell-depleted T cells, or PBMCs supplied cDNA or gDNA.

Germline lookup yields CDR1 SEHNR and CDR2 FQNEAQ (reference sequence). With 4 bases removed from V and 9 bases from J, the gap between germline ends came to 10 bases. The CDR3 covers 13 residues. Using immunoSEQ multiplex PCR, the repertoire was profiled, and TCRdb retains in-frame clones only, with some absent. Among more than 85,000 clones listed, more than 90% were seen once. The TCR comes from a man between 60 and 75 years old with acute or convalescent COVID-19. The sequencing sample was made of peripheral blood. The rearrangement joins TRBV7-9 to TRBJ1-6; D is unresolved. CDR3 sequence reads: CASSSGNGSPLHF. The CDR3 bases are TGTGCCAGCAGCTCGGGGAACGGTTCACCCCTCCACTTT.